These 12 T cell receptor beta chains originate from one sample sequenced in a study of blood T cells in healthy people across ages. It was with a sample-barcoded 5' primer and a J-beta primer mix that a second PCR of roughly 6 to 12 cycles was run. TCRdb reanalysed the 5' RACE reads using MiXCR and keeps one entry per CDR3 protein. The sample gives fewer than 950,000 distinct CDR3 sequences, roughly 34% of which show up once; over 10% is in the top ten. The sample taken for sequencing was blood. Receptors were obtained from a man aged 18 to 30 in good health.

V and J are TRBV12-3 or TRBV12-4 and TRBJ2-4, with 9 bases that match TRBD1. The CDR3 runs to 17 residues. The ends lost 2 bases at V and 0 bases at J; junction bases unmatched: 5. CDR3 in DNA: TGTGCCAGCAGTTTAAAGGACAGGGGCCTAGCCAAAAACATTCAGTACTTC. Protein product: CASSLKDRGLAKNIQYF.

This clonotype was seen repeatedly, ten times or more. CDR3 DNA sequence: TGTGCCAGCAGAGATAAGGCGGGCAGCTTCTCTGGGGCCAACGTCCTGACTTTC. Its translation: CASRDKAGSFSGANVLTF. The chain employs TRBV7-9 and TRBJ2-6; a possible D gene is TRBD2 (5 bases). The germline V gene encodes CDR1 SEHNR and CDR2 FQNEAQ (reference sequence). The V gene lost 6 bases and the J gene lost 0 bases, with 18 bases spanning the gap. The CDR3 loop spans 18 amino acids.

This rearrangement joins TRBV12-3 or TRBV12-4 to TRBJ2-2; the match to TRBD2 covers 9 bases. The CDR3 totals 15 residues. V lost 4 bases, J lost 4 bases, and 4 bases stayed unmatched. CDR3 loop: CASSSSSGATGELFF. The CDR3 coding sequence is TGTGCCAGCAGTTCCTCTAGCGGGGCCACCGGGGAGCTGTTTTTT.

V is TRBV5-6 and J is TRBJ2-7; D perhaps matches TRBD2 (6 bases). CDR3 length equals 14 residues. The germline gives CDR1 SGHDT, CDR2 YYEEEE. The V end lost 6 bases, the J end lost 2 bases, and 15 bases lay between the germline ends. CDR3 DNA: TGTGCCAGCACGGTGTCGGGAGAGCCCTACGAGCAGTACTTC. This encodes CASTVSGEPYEQYF.

The chain employs TRBV5-4 and TRBJ2-1; the match to TRBD2 covers 11 bases. The J call is uncertain, as TRBJ2-7 better fits the DNA end. The germline V gene encodes CDR1 SGHNT and CDR2 YYREEE (reference sequence). The CDR3 runs to 14 residues. The DNA for the CDR3 is TGTGCCAGCCCTTGGCCGGGACTAGCGGTAGAGCAGTACTTC. It translates to CASPWPGLAVEQYF.

This clonotype has just a few counts. This chain links TRBV14 with TRBJ1-2; possible D gene TRBD1, 6 bases. CDR3 length equals 16 residues. Germline V gives CDR1 SGHDN, CDR2 FVKESK. Trimming took 4 bases from V and 3 from J, leaving 18 bases between them. The chain's CDR3 is CASSPNLAGADYGYTF. DNA for the CDR3: TGTGCCAGCAGCCCCAATCTTGCAGGGGCTGACTATGGCTACACCTTC.

This chain links TRBV20-1 with TRBJ1-5; a weak D match, TRBD1 (5 bases). V lost 4 bases, J lost 3 bases, and 13 bases lay in between. Germline V gene lookup returns CDR1 DFQATT and CDR2 SNEGSKA (reference sequence). This CDR3 has 14 residues. The CDR3 coding sequence is TGCAGTGCTACCGCGGGGGGACCCAATCAGCCCCAGCATTTT. Amino acid sequence: CSATAGGPNQPQHF.

Only a few counts were recorded for this clonotype. The CDR3 loop is CSARSAGGPTDTQYF. DNA of the CDR3: TGCAGTGCTAGATCAGCGGGGGGACCCACAGATACGCAGTATTTT. V gene TRBV20-1 combines with J gene TRBJ2-3; 9 nucleotides agree with TRBD2. V shed 2 bases, J shed 2 bases, and the junction held 5 bases outside the gene matches. CDR3 size: 15 residues. Germline V lookup: CDR1 DFQATT, CDR2 SNEGSKA (reference sequence).

This clonotype was seen a single time. This may stem from a read error, because a much larger clone lies one nucleotide away. The CDR3 sequence: CSARPGHLYGGQPQHF. The CDR3 nucleotides are TGCAGTGCTAGACCAGGACATCTTTACGGAGGTCAGCCCCAGCATTTT. The gene calls are TRBV20-1 and TRBJ1-5; D possibly corresponds to TRBD1 (5 bases). CDR1 is DFQATT and CDR2 is SNEGSKA in the germline V gene (reference sequence). The CDR3 consists of 16 residues. Trimming removed 2 bases from V and 6 bases from J, with 20 bases in between.

The chain employs TRBV7-2 and TRBJ2-2; 7 bases agree with TRBD2. V lost 4 bases and J lost 4; bases outside the gene matches: 3. The CDR3 extends over 14 amino acids. Per the germline V gene, CDR1 is SGHTA and CDR2 is FQGNSA. DNA for the CDR3: TGTGCCAGCAGCTCGGGGGGTAGCACCGGGGAGCTGTTTTTT. Translated: CASSSGGSTGELFF.

CDR3 in amino acids: CASRQTGLEAFF. The CDR3 nucleotides are TGTGCCAGCAGGCAGACAGGATTAGAAGCTTTCTTT. The chain recombines TRBV28 with TRBJ1-1; maybe TRBD1 (6 bases). The V and J ends lost 6 bases and 8 bases respectively, with 13 bases between them. The germline V gene encodes CDR1 MDHEN and CDR2 SYDVKM. CDR3 size: 12 residues.

The chain joins TRBV5-1 to TRBJ2-5; TRBD1 matches at 7 bases. CDR1 and CDR2 (germline): SGHRS, YFSETQ. V trimming: 2 bases; J trimming: 5 bases; junction bases outside the gene matches: 9. The CDR3 extends over 15 amino acids. CDR3 in amino acids: CASSFRGRGSETQYF. The CDR3 DNA is TGCGCCAGCAGCTTCCGGGGCAGGGGGTCGGAGACCCAGTACTTC.